This TCR beta chain was observed in a study of shared clonotypes between healthy human individuals. Study conclusions and caveats: Naive subsets typically showed greater estimated richness than memory subsets.

Some clones are missing from TCRdb's copy, which holds only in-frame ones; the method was immunoSEQ multiplex PCR. Of some 690,000 clones listed, around 91% are singletons. CDR1 is MNHEY and CDR2 is SMNVEV in the germline V gene (reference sequence). Trimming removed 3 bases at V and 3 bases at J, with 12 bases between. The CDR3 totals 14 residues. In the case of this clone: What it recognizes is unknown.

The V and J genes are TRBV27 and TRBJ2-7; D uncertain. The sequenced sample consisted of memory CD8+ T cells from PBMCs. Subset denoted: CD45RO+ cells pooled with CCR7-negative TemRA cells. The TCR sequence derives from a man between 18 and 35 years old in good health. Some clones in this sample may be carry-over from other donors' samples. CDR3 bases: TGTGCCAGCAGTTTTAGGGATCCCATCTACGAGCAGTACTTC. Translated: CASSFRDPIYEQYF.